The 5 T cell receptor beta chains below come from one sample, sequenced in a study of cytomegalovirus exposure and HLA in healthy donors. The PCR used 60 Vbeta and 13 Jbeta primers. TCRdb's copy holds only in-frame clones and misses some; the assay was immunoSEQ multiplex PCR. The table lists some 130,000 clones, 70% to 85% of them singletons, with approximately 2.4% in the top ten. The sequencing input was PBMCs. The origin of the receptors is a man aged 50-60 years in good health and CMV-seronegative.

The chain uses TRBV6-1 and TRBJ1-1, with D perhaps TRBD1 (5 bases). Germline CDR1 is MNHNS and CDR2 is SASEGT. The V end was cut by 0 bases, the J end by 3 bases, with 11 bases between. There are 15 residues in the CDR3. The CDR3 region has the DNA TGTGCCAGCAGTGAAGCGCAGGGAGGGTACACTGAAGCTTTCTTT. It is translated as CASSEAQGGYTEAFF.

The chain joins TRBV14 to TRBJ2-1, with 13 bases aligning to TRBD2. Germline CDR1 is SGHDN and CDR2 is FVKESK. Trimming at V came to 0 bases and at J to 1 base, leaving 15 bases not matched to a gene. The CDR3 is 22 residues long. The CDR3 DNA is TGTGCCAGCAGCCAAGATAACGGACTAGCGGGGGTTCTAAGAAGGTCCTACAATGAGCAGTTCTTC. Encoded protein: CASSQDNGLAGVLRRSYNEQFF.

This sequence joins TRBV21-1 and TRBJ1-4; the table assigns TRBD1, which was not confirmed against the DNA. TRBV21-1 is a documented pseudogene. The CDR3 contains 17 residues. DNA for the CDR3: TGTGCCAGCAGCAACCACATAACGGACAGGCCGAATGAAAAACTGTTTTTT. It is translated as CASSNHITDRPNEKLFF.

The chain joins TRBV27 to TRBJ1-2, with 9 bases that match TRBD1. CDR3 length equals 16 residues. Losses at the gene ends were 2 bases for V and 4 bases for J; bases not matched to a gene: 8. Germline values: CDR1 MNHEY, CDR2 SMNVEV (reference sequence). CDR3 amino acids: CASSLRTGGESYGYTF. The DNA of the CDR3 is TGTGCCAGCAGTTTAAGAACAGGGGGCGAATCCTATGGCTACACCTTC.

CDR3 bases: TGTGCCAGCAGCTATAGGGGGCAGGGTAATGAAAAACTGTTTTTT. Encoded protein: CASSYRGQGNEKLFF. This sequence joins TRBV7-2 and TRBJ1-4; 7 bases are shared with TRBD1. Germline V gives CDR1 SGHTA, CDR2 FQGNSA. Unmatched junction bases numbered 6, after V lost 4 bases and J lost 4 bases. CDR3 length equals 15 residues.